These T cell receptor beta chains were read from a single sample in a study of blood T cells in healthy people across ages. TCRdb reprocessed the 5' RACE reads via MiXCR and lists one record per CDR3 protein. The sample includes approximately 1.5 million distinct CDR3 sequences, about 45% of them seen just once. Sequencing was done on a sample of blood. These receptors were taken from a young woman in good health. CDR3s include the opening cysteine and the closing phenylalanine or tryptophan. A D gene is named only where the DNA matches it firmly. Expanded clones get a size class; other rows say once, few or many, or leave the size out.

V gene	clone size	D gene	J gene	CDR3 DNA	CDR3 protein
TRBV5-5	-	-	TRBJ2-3	TGTGCCAGCACCTCGACCCCCCACCAGCGAGATACGCAGTATTTT	CASTSTPHQRDTQYF
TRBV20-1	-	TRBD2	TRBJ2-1	TGCAGTGCCCCCGGGAGGGCCCTTAATGAGCAGTTCTTC	CSAPGRALNEQFF
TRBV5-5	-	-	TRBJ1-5	TGTGCCAGCAGCTTTACGGCAGGATCTAGCAATCAGCCCCAGCATTTT	CASSFTAGSSNQPQHF
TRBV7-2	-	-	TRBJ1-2	TGTGCCAGCAGCTCAGCACGGGGACAACAGGGTGGCTACACCTTC	CASSSARGQQGGYTF
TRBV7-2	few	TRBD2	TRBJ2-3	TGTGCCAGCAGCCTAAGACTAGCGGGGGCCCCCACAGATACGCAGTATTTT	CASSLRLAGAPTDTQYF
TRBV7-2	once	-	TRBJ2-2	TGTGCCAGCAGCTTACAGGGGGGCACCACCGGGGAGCTGTTTTTT	CASSLQGGTTGELFF
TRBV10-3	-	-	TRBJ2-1	TGTGCCATCAGTGAGGTGGTGGGAGTATATGAGCAGTTCTTC	CAISEVVGVYEQFF
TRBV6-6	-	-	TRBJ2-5	TGTGCCAGCAGTTCGACCCGGGGAGAGACCCAGTACTTC	CASSSTRGETQYF
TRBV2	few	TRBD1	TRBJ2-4	TGTGCCAGTGGACAGGCCCTAGCCAAAAACATTCAGTACTTC	CASGQALAKNIQYF
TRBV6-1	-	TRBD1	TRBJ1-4	TGTGCCGGCGGTACGCCGGGACAGCTTAATGAAAAACTGTTTTTT	CAGGTPGQLNEKLFF
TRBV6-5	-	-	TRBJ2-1	TGTGCCAGCAGTTACGCTGACGGGGGCAATGAGCAGTTCTTC	CASSYADGGNEQFF
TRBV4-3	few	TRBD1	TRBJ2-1	TGCGCCAGCAGCCAAGGCCCCGACAGGGAAGGAACCTACAATGAGCAGTTCTTC	CASSQGPDREGTYNEQFF
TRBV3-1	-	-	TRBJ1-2	TGTGCCAGCAGCCGAACGACGACTGCGTGTGGCTACACCTTC	CASSRTTTACGYTF
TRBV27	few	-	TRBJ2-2	TGTGCCACGCTCGTGGGAGCGAACACCGGGGAGCTGTTTTTT	CATLVGANTGELFF
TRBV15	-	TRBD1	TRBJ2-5	TGTGCCACCAGCGAGGGGGACAGAAGATCAAAAGAGACCCAGTACTTC	CATSEGDRRSKETQYF
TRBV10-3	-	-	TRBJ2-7	TGTGCCATCAGTGAGGGGTTATACAATGAGCAGTACTTC	CAISEGLYNEQYF
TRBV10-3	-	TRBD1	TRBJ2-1	TGTGCCACCAGTGTAACAGGGGACGAGGAGACCCAGTTCTTC	CATSVTGDEETQFF
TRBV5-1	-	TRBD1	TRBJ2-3	TGCGCCAGCAGCTTGGGGACAGGGGCGTACACAGATACGCAGTATTTT	CASSLGTGAYTDTQYF
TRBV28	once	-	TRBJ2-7	TGTGCCAGCAAAGCGGGTAGCTCCTACGAGCAGTACTTC	CASKAGSSYEQYF
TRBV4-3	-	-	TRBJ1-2	TGCGCCAGCAGCCATGGCAGGGAGGACTATGACTACACCTTC	CASSHGREDYDYTF
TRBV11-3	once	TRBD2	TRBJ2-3	TGTGCCAGCAGCTTAAGCCAGGGAAAAGCGGGACGGAGCACAGATACGCAGTATTTT	CASSLSQGKAGRSTDTQYF
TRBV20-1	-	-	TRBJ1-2	TGCAGTGCCCCCGTTTTTGGAGGGATTGAGGGCTACACCTTC	CSAPVFGGIEGYTF
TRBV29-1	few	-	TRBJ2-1	TGCAGCGTTGAAGATCCAGGTCTCCCAGGTGAGCAGTTCTTC	CSVEDPGLPGEQFF
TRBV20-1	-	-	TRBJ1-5	TGCAGTGCTAGAGATTCAGGGAACAGCAATCAGCCCCAGCATTTT	CSARDSGNSNQPQHF
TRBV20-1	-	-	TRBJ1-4	TGCAGTGCTAGTTCGACAACTAATGAAAAACTGTTTTTT	CSASSTTNEKLFF
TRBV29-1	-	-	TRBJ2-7	TGCAGCGTTCAACACCTAGCCAAAAACATTCCGTACTTC	CSVQHLAKNIPYF
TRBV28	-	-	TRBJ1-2	TGTGCCAGCAGTTTCCCGGGGGTTCGCGGCTACACCTTC	CASSFPGVRGYTF
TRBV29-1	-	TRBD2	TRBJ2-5	TGCAGCGTTGAAGTTCGCGGGAGGGCCCGTGAGACCCAGTACTTC	CSVEVRGRARETQYF
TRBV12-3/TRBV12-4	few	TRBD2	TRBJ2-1	TGTGCCAGCAGCCGGGACTACGCCAATGAGCAGTTCTTC	CASSRDYANEQFF
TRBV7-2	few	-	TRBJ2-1	TGTGCCAGCAGCTTAGGGGATCCAGAGAGACAGCAGTTCTTC	CASSLGDPERQQFF
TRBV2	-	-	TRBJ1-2	TGTGCCAGCAGTGAGGCTCAGGTGAACCATGGATATGGCTACACCTTC	CASSEAQVNHGYGYTF
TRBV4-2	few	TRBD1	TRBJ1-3	TGTGCCAGCAGCCAACCGACAGGGGCCGGAAACACCATATATTTT	CASSQPTGAGNTIYF
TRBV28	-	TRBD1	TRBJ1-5	TGTGCCAGCAGTTTACCGGGACAGATCTACCAGCCCCAGCATTTT	CASSLPGQIYQPQHF
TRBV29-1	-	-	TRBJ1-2	TGCAGCGTTGGAGTGGCAGCAGCTAACTATGGCTACACCTTC	CSVGVAAANYGYTF
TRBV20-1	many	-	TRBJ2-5	TGCAGTGCTAGAGGGGATACAGGGTTGGAGACCCAGTACTTC	CSARGDTGLETQYF
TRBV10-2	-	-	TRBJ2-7	TGCGCCAGCAGTGAGATGTTGGGTTGCGAGCAGTACTTC	CASSEMLGCEQYF
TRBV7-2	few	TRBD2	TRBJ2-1	TGTGCCAGCGTCGGGGGAGCTAGCGGGGGGTCCTACAATGAGCAGTTCTTC	CASVGGASGGSYNEQFF
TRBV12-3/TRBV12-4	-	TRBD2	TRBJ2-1	TGTGCCAGCAGTTTAGTGGGAGGGAGGAGCTCCTACAATGAGCAGTTCTTC	CASSLVGGRSSYNEQFF
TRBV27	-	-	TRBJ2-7	TGTGCCAGCAGTGTAAAGGTGGTGGGCGAGCAGTACTTC	CASSVKVVGEQYF
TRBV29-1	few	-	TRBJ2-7	TGCAGCGCTATTAGAGGGAGGAGGGGGGAGCAGTACTTC	CSAIRGRRGEQYF
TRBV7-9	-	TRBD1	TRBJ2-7	TGTGCCAGCAGCTCCTCCCCCAAGAGAGGACAGGGATCCTACGAGCAGTACTTC	CASSSSPKRGQGSYEQYF
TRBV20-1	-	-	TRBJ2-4	TGCAGTGCTAGAGCGGGGGTAAAAGACATTCAGTACTTC	CSARAGVKDIQYF
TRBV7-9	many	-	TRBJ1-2	TGTGCCAGCAGCCGAGTGACAGGTAGCTATGGCTACACCTTC	CASSRVTGSYGYTF
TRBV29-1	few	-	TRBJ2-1	TGCAGCGTTGGGCTCGGCAGTTACAATGAGCAGTTCTTC	CSVGLGSYNEQFF
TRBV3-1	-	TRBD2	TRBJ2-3	TGTGCCAGCAGCCAAGATACCTCTAGCGGGGCTTCTCCCGGCACAGATACGCAGTATTTT	CASSQDTSSGASPGTDTQYF
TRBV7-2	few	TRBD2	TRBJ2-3	TGTGCCAGCAGTTTTAGAAGTGGGGGCGGGGGGGCAGGAGATACGCAGTATTTT	CASSFRSGGGGAGDTQYF
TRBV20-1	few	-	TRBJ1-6	TGCAGTGCTGTTCAGGGTTCCACCTATAATTCACCCCTCCACTTT	CSAVQGSTYNSPLHF
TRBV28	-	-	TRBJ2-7	TGTGCCAGCAGTTCGTCCCCAGGTCCCTACGAGCAGTACTTC	CASSSSPGPYEQYF
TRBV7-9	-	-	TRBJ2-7	TGTGCCAGCAGCTTAGTACCCGGCGCGGTCGAGCAGTACTTC	CASSLVPGAVEQYF
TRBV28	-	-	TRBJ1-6	TGTGCCAGCAGCCCGACGAGCTCCTATAATTCACCCCTCCACTTT	CASSPTSSYNSPLHF
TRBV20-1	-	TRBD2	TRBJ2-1	TGCAGTGCTAGTGCGGGACTAGCTTACAATGAGCAGTTCTTC	CSASAGLAYNEQFF
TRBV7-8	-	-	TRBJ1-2	TGTGCCAGCAGCCTGGGACGGAGGGGCGACTATGGCTACACCTTC	CASSLGRRGDYGYTF
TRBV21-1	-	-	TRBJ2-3	TGTGCCAGCAGCATGGACAGGGTTGGGACAGATACGCAGTATTTT	CASSMDRVGTDTQYF
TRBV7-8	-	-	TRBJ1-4	TGTGCCAGTAGCCCGGGACTGGGTAATGAAAAACTGTTTTTT	CASSPGLGNEKLFF
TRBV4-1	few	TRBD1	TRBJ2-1	TGCGCCAGCAGCCGCCTATTACAGGGGGAACCCTACAATGAGCAGTTCTTC	CASSRLLQGEPYNEQFF
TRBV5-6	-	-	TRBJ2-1	TGTGCCAGCAGCGCCCGGGACATCGAGCAGTTCTTC	CASSARDIEQFF
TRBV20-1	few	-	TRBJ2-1	TGCAGTGCTAGAGATGAGGCAGTCCCCCCGGAGTTCTTC	CSARDEAVPPEFF
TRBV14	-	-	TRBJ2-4	TGTGCCAGCAGCCTTGGGACACGGGTTCAGTACTTC	CASSLGTRVQYF
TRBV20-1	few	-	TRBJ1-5	TGCAGTGCTAGAGAGGGGGGTGGCAATCAGCCCCAGCATTTT	CSAREGGGNQPQHF